The 18 T cell receptor beta chains presented below share a single source sample, sequenced in a study of shared clonotypes between healthy human individuals. The protocol was immunoSEQ multiplex PCR, while the TCRdb copy is restricted to in-frame clones and leaves out a portion. Among 1.6 million or so clones, 96% were seen once, and the ten largest hold approximately 1.2%. Sequencing was done on a sample of naive CD4+ T cells sorted from blood. Subset in this sample: CD45RA+ positively selected. The receptors shown here come from a man aged 25 to 45 in good health.

As for this clone: The same CDR3 arises from other DNA sequences in this sample as well. The rearrangement uses TRBV29-1 and TRBJ1-1; 8 nucleotides line up with TRBD1. The CDR3 runs 12 residues. The V segment lost 6 bases and the J segment 5 bases; nucleotides outside the gene matches: 5. Germline-derived CDR1 and CDR2 are SQVTM and ANQGSEA. As DNA, the CDR3 is TGCAGCGTCCGCACAGGGGGAACTGAAGCTTTCTTT. Translated: CSVRTGGTEAFF.

The chain links TRBV4-1 to TRBJ2-7, with TRBD1 matching over 9 bases. The V gene end was trimmed by 0 bases and the J gene end by 5 bases; junction bases not matched to a gene: 5. The V gene's germline CDR1 is MGHRA and CDR2 YSYEKL. The CDR3 runs to 15 residues. CDR3 DNA: TGCGCCAGCAGCCAAGAGGGACAGGGAATCAACGAGCAGTACTTC. The encoded protein is CASSQEGQGINEQYF.

V usage is TRBV7-2 and J usage is TRBJ2-7; 9 bases match TRBD2. Germline-derived CDR1 and CDR2 are SGHTA and FQGNSA. The CDR3 has 17 residues. J was trimmed by 3 bases and V by 3 bases; bases with no gene match: 12. CDR3 nucleotide sequence: TGTGCCAGCAGCTTCCAACCGGGACTAGCTCCCTTCTACGAGCAGTACTTC. Translation: CASSFQPGLAPFYEQYF. Drawing the rest from reference TRBV7-2 and TRBJ2-7, the complete variable domain is GAGVSQSPSNKVTEKGKDVELRCDPISGHTALYWYRQSLGQGLEFLIYFQGNSAPDKSGLPSDRFSAERTGGSVSTLTIQRTQQEDSAVYLCASSFQPGLAPFYEQYFGPGTRLTVT.

V usage is TRBV2 and J usage is TRBJ2-3; D possibly corresponds to TRBD2 (5 bases). Trimming pared 6 bases from V and 8 bases from J, leaving 15 bases between. CDR1 is SNHLY and CDR2 is FYNNEI in the germline V gene. The CDR3 consists of 13 residues. The CDR3 sequence is CASSSGLRVTQYF. In DNA form, the CDR3 reads TGTGCCAGCAGCTCCGGCTTGAGGGTTACGCAGTATTTT.

The chain uses TRBV6-1 and TRBJ2-2, with unresolved D. CDR1 and CDR2 from the germline V gene are MNHNS and SASEGT. The CDR3 extends over 13 amino acids. V gave up 6 bases and J gave up 6 bases, with 11 bases separating them. The CDR3 coding sequence is TGTGCCAGCAGCCACGAGCAGTCCGGGGAGCTGTTTTTT. This codes for CASSHEQSGELFF.

The chain employs TRBV28 and TRBJ2-2; 9 bases align to TRBD2. The CDR3 runs 15 residues. CDR1 and CDR2 (germline): MDHEN, SYDVKM. The trim removed 4 bases at V and 6 bases at J, leaving 6 bases unmatched. CDR3 coding DNA: TGTGCCAGCAGTTCGCCTATAGCGGGAGCCGGGGAGCTGTTTTTT. Protein product: CASSSPIAGAGELFF.

V is TRBV9 and J is TRBJ2-1; 10 bases line up with TRBD1. V lost 0 bases to trimming and J lost 9 bases; unmatched junction nucleotides: 3. CDR3 length equals 14 residues. The germline gives CDR1 SGDLS, CDR2 YYNGEE. This chain's CDR3 is CASSVGQGASEQFF. The CDR3 nucleotides are TGTGCCAGCAGCGTAGGACAGGGGGCGAGTGAGCAGTTCTTC.

The chain recombines TRBV19 with TRBJ1-5, with 7 bases matching TRBD1. Germline V gene lookup returns CDR1 LNHDA and CDR2 SQIVND (reference sequence). The CDR3 has 13 amino acids. V shed 6 bases and J 4 bases; nucleotides not matched to a gene: 3. CDR3 DNA sequence: TGTGCCAGTAGGGGACAGAGAAATCAGCCCCAGCATTTT. Translating gives CASRGQRNQPQHF.

The rearrangement joins TRBV7-2 to TRBJ2-1, with TRBD2 matching 11 bases. The trim removed 5 bases at V and 9 bases at J, leaving 12 bases unmatched. Germline CDR1 and CDR2: SGHTA and FQGNSA. The CDR3 length is 16 residues. DNA of the CDR3: TGTGCCAGCAGCCCATTCTTAGCGGGAGGGGGAGGTGAGCAGTTCTTC. Protein: CASSPFLAGGGGEQFF.

The chain recombines TRBV4-2 with TRBJ1-5; D unresolved. CDR3 length: 16 amino acids. Germline CDR1 is LGHNA and CDR2 is YNFKEQ. V dropped 4 bases and J dropped 6 bases, with 19 bases sitting between them. In DNA, the CDR3 is TGTGCCAGCAGCCTTCGGACTAGGTCACAATGTCAGCCCCAGCATTTT. This gives the protein CASSLRTRSQCQPQHF.

For the CDR3, the DNA is TGTGCCAGCAGCACCCGGGACTCTGCCTCTGGGGCCAACGTCCTGACTTTC. The encoded protein is CASSTRDSASGANVLTF. J is TRBJ2-6 and V is TRBV7-9, with a possible D match to TRBD2 (6 bases). This CDR3 is 17 amino acids long. CDR1 and CDR2 from the germline V gene are SEHNR and FQNEAQ (reference sequence). V lost 5 bases to trimming and J lost 0 bases, with 14 bases between them.

This chain links TRBV5-1 with TRBJ2-5, with a possible D match to TRBD1 (5 bases). The CDR3 runs to 12 residues. Germline assignment: CDR1 SGHRS and CDR2 YFSETQ. Trimming left V 7 bases short and J 1 base short, with 8 bases between. This CDR3 is CASGHSQETQYF. CDR3 DNA: TGCGCCAGCGGACACAGCCAAGAGACCCAGTACTTC.

The chain joins TRBV29-1 to TRBJ2-5, with D hard to call. The germline gives CDR1 SQVTM, CDR2 ANQGSEA. The CDR3 length is 12 residues. Between the trimmed V and J ends, which lost 3 bases and 4 bases, there was a span of 9 bases. CDR3 region: CSVDLRLETQYF. The CDR3 DNA follows: TGCAGCGTTGACTTAAGGTTAGAGACCCAGTACTTC.

Only one count was recorded for this clone. The chain uses TRBV11-2 and TRBJ2-2; D unclear. The germline V gene encodes CDR1 SGHAT and CDR2 FQNNGV. There are 15 residues in the CDR3. Trimming cost V 7 bases and J 2 bases, with 14 bases left between them. The CDR3 is CASNSRWGNTGELFF. The DNA of the CDR3 is TGTGCCAGCAATAGCCGGTGGGGTAACACCGGGGAGCTGTTTTTT.

The chain has TRBV7-6 and TRBJ2-1, with D possibly being TRBD2 (6 bases). The CDR3 consists of 17 residues. V dropped 1 base and J dropped 4 bases, with 17 bases sitting between them. CDR1 is SGHVS and CDR2 is FNYEAQ in the germline V gene. CDR3 sequence reads: CASSLDGRSGRYNEQFF. CDR3 nucleotide sequence: TGTGCCAGCAGCTTAGACGGTCGTAGCGGTAGATACAATGAGCAGTTCTTC.

This chain joins TRBV28 and TRBJ2-2; D remains ambiguous. V lost 6 bases and J 0 bases, leaving 20 bases between the germline ends. The germline V gene has CDR1 MDHEN and CDR2 SYDVKM. This CDR3 has 18 residues. The CDR3 reads CASSPRAGQSSNTGELFF. The CDR3 DNA follows: TGTGCCAGCAGCCCTCGGGCAGGTCAATCCTCGAACACCGGGGAGCTGTTTTTT.

The V call is TRBV18, the J call TRBJ2-7; D not certain. Looked up from germline, CDR1 is KGHSH and CDR2 is LQKENI. Between the trimmed V and J ends, which lost 1 base and 2 bases, there was a span of 9 bases. The CDR3 has 14 amino acids. The CDR3 region is CASSPRAATYEQYF. CDR3 nucleotides: TGTGCCAGCTCACCACGGGCGGCTACCTACGAGCAGTACTTC.

The chain is built from TRBV5-8 and TRBJ2-7; 7 bases map to TRBD2. The V and J ends lost 4 bases and 2 bases, in that order; junction bases with no gene match: 3. This CDR3 contains 13 residues. CDR1 is SGHTS and CDR2 is YDEGEE in the germline V gene. The CDR3 region is CASSRDYTYEQYF. In nucleotides, the CDR3 is TGTGCCAGCAGCCGGGACTACACCTACGAGCAGTACTTC.